These T cell receptor beta chains were read from a single sample in a study of cytomegalovirus exposure and HLA in healthy donors. Produced via immunoSEQ multiplex PCR; TCRdb's table is partial and in-frame only. Of 100,000 or so clones listed, over 60% are singletons. Sequencing was done on a sample of PBMCs. The receptors were sampled from a woman between 40 and 55 years old in good health and CMV-seropositive. Both conserved end residues are part of each CDR3. Each record gives: clone size, J gene, V gene, D gene, CDR3 protein. D genes are given only for firm matches. Clone size, where shown, is once, few, many, or a class for clones that have expanded.

-,TRBJ2-7,TRBV29-1,-,CSVRGPEGYYEQYF
-,TRBJ2-7,TRBV6-5,-,CASSYSFEQYF
-,TRBJ2-2,TRBV19,TRBD1,CASSITGGFGELFF
few,TRBJ1-3,TRBV5-8,-,CASSFGSSGNTIYF
-,TRBJ2-7,TRBV19,-,CASSILTRVHHSYEQYF
-,TRBJ2-5,TRBV19,-,CASRGRQGWQETQYF
-,TRBJ2-2,TRBV21-1,-,CASSNCAGGRTGELFF
-,TRBJ1-1,TRBV20-1,-,CSAFMNTEAFF
-,TRBJ2-7,TRBV11-2,-,CASSAERVEMYF
-,TRBJ1-3,TRBV7-2,-,CASSLGEGTSDTIYF
-,-,TRBV11-1,TRBD2,CASSSGLAGGHEQYF
once,TRBJ2-5,TRBV11-2,TRBD2,CASTAVGGTETQYF
-,TRBJ2-7,TRBV18,TRBD2,CASLRTGGPMGEQYF
-,TRBJ2-1,TRBV9,-,CASSVVSLTGSYNEQFF
-,TRBJ2-3,TRBV6-1,TRBD2,CASSPALAGVDTQYF
few,TRBJ1-2,TRBV7-8,TRBD1,CASSSTGIPYGYTF
once,TRBJ2-2,TRBV6-5,-,CASSQPTGVTGELFF
-,TRBJ1-5,TRBV7-2,-,CASSFNSGEDQPQHF
-,TRBJ2-1,TRBV9,TRBD2,CASSVGGLAGGLYNEQFF
-,TRBJ2-7,TRBV29-1,TRBD1,CSVARDREPYEQYF
-,TRBJ2-7,TRBV7-2,TRBD2,CASSSGLAGEDEQYF
-,TRBJ1-4,TRBV18,TRBD1,CASSPQGGGTNEKLFF
-,TRBJ1-5,TRBV7-5,-,CARSLRNQPQHF
few,TRBJ1-3,TRBV5-6,TRBD1,CASSLGPGQGSGNTIYF
-,TRBJ1-1,TRBV28,-,CASVEYGAAEAFF
-,TRBJ2-7,TRBV5-8,TRBD1,CASSQGTGGSYEQYF
-,TRBJ2-7,TRBV4-1,-,CASSQGLLSSYEQYF
-,TRBJ1-5,TRBV21-1,-,CASSVLGGTGVGNQPQHF
-,TRBJ1-2,TRBV27,-,CASSFRGRGGNYGYTF
-,TRBJ2-1,TRBV19,TRBD2,CASSIGLAVYNEQFF
-,TRBJ2-5,TRBV28,-,CASSPSGEETQYF
-,TRBJ2-1,TRBV9,-,CASSVGGMGRRGRRDEQFF
few,TRBJ2-1,TRBV6-6,-,CASSSGTGAYNEQFF
-,TRBJ2-1,TRBV11-1,TRBD2,CASSPTSVHEQFF
once,TRBJ2-5,TRBV5-6,-,CASSRKDAGPGETQYF
-,TRBJ2-7,TRBV5-1,TRBD2,CASSLGTGGLEQYF
-,TRBJ2-3,TRBV21-1,-,CASSKSTLRLAGGQNGNTDTQYF
-,TRBJ1-5,TRBV7-9,-,CASSAEEFANQPQHF
-,TRBJ2-7,TRBV6-5,-,CASSGVLSYEQYF
-,TRBJ1-3,TRBV28,-,CAGGDTGKGNTIYF
-,TRBJ2-7,TRBV7-9,TRBD2,CASGAEGGRAGEQYF
-,TRBJ2-7,TRBV4-1,TRBD2,CASSQEPGGMFNEQYF
few,TRBJ2-2,TRBV7-7,-,CASSRSSVTGELFF
-,TRBJ1-5,TRBV28,TRBD1,CASRSGGSNQPQHF
-,TRBJ2-3,TRBV18,TRBD1,CASSPTGTGEDTQYF
-,TRBJ2-1,TRBV2,-,CASLLRGYNEQFF
once,TRBJ2-6,TRBV30,TRBD1,CAWNPGTGGFGANVLTF
-,TRBJ1-2,TRBV7-2,-,CASSPQGADLGGYTF
-,TRBJ2-5,TRBV30,-,CAWDRGGETQYF
-,TRBJ2-3,TRBV12-5,TRBD2,CASGPGLAGVTDTQYF
once,TRBJ2-5,TRBV2,-,CASKRTHEETQYF
-,TRBJ2-3,TRBV25-1,TRBD2,CASSLTGGSTDTQYF
-,TRBJ1-5,TRBV7-9,-,CASSFPGSNQPQHF
-,TRBJ1-4,TRBV20-1,-,CIGRGNEKLFF
-,TRBJ2-3,TRBV27,TRBD1,CASSFFGQGRGDTQYF